A single T cell receptor beta chain is shown here with its context. The sample is drawn from a study of technical replicates of blood from several donors. This CDR3 has 15 amino acids. The J segment lost 1 base and the V segment lost 3 bases, leaving 3 bases of the junction unmatched. The germline gives CDR1 KGHSH, CDR2 LQKENI. Profiled with immunoSEQ multiplex PCR; TCRdb holds only in-frame clones, not every one. Here the sample spans under 85,000 clones, roughly 92% being singletons. The chain has TRBV18 and TRBJ1-2; TRBD1 aligns across 9 bases. This receptor was taken from a human donor in good health. The sample taken for sequencing was T cells isolated from PBMCs. The CDR3 loop is CASSPGTGSNYGYTF. The DNA for the CDR3 is TGTGCCAGCTCACCTGGGACAGGGAGTAACTATGGCTACACCTTC.